This TCR beta chain stems from a study of blood T cell repertoires in COVID-19 (dated by TCRdb to about 2020). As for the study more broadly: Collaborator samples came from the United States, Italy and Spain and covered acute and convalescent phases of COVID-19. The prospective study material was composed of cDNA or gDNA derived from T cells, B-cell-depleted T cells, or PBMCs. The dataset comprised deeply sampled blood TCRbeta repertoires from subjects exposed to, actively infected with, or recovered from COVID-19. The repertoires were released in a freely available public database meant as a resource for research on the immune response to SARS-CoV-2. Samples came from the ongoing ImmuneRACE study (first 160 participants) plus 1,254 subjects from 6 global collaborators. The sample metadata nearly always contained a de-identified subject ID, COVID-19 status, age in years and sex. Where available, HLA class I and class II types were obtained from metadata supplied by the sample provider rather than from assay-based typing. Results the study describes overall, beyond this receptor: Clinical and demographic metadata were provided uncurated, with the amount varying by source and participant.

The immunoSEQ Assay, a bias-controlled multiplex PCR, was used to amplify TCRbeta CDR3 regions from genomic DNA. In the paper's pipeline: Within the assay, amplification of reference gene primers was used to estimate how many nucleated cells each sample contained. Sequence reads were collapsed and filtered to measure the absolute abundance of every unique TCRbeta CDR3 rearrangement. For each sample, productive Simpson clonality was calculated as the square root of Simpson's diversity index across productive rearrangements. TCRdb carries this immuneACCESS record with in-frame sequences only. Its versions omit some clonotypes, under half of them owing to an unresolved V gene in the studies checked, with the rest unexplained. V and J calls and clone size come straight from that table; D and trimming were deduced from the DNA. Counted in this sample were 250,000 to 300,000 clones; approximately 91% of them appeared once. The ten most abundant clones make up around 11% of the sample.

For this clone: Its specific antigen is unknown. It has no much larger one-base neighbor in the sample; base qualities were not kept.

The CDR3 runs 15 amino acids, cysteine and phenylalanine included. Solely the CDR3 DNA is kept, with 45 bases framed from the first base. The germline V gene provides CDR1 MNHEY and CDR2 SVGAGI. V is trimmed back by 5 bases and J by 4 bases, and the junction contains 11 bases that no gene match accounts for. One collaborating source in Seattle enrolled patients while the patients were actively infected and followed the patients over time throughout the course of disease. Each collaborating institution followed its own protocols to collect whole blood in K2EDTA tubes. For TCRbeta analysis, collaborators shipped samples in one of three forms: frozen whole blood, isolated PBMCs, or DNA extracted from either of those sample types.

This TCR came from a woman in her 30s with COVID-19, enrolled during active disease. The sample comprised peripheral blood. The sequence joins TRBV6-5 to TRBJ2-7, with TRBD1 identical over 7 junction bases. For the CDR3, the sequence is CASSTQGRSSYEQYF. The sequence in DNA is TGTGCCAGCAGTACACAGGGGCGTAGCTCTTACGAGCAGTACTTC.